This TCR beta chain was profiled in a study of vaccination and CD4 T cells after COVID-19. Study at large: Diagnosis preceded the drawing of post-COVID samples by a median approximately 96 days (range 35 to 161). Study-level results: The cohort comprised relatively few convalescent patients, and no early post-infection timepoints were analyzed. Counts of SARS-CoV-2-reactive clonotypes had a median that went from approximately 21 to 40, a nonsignificant change.

Concerning this clonotype itself: Its antigen is not known.

The CDR3 runs to 13 residues. Germline-derived CDR1 and CDR2 are DFQATT and SNEGSKA (reference sequence). Trimming took off 0 bases at V and 4 bases at J, with 9 bases between the two ends. Treatment denoted: approximately nine-day PBMC culture with coronavirus spike peptide pools or control peptides (ViraFEST assay). An Oncomine TCR Beta short-read assay was used to sequence the DNA from cultured CD4+ T cells. CD4+ T cells were cultured, and genomic DNA was extracted from them. MiXCR, run by TCRdb on the PCR reads, gives a single entry per CDR3 protein. The repertoire holds some 11,000 distinct CDR3 sequences, with about three fifths as singletons.

The sequencing used CD4+ T cells from blood, cultured in vitro, collected before SARS-CoV-2 vaccination. This sequence originates from a human donor who had recovered from COVID-19. The chain combines TRBV20-1 with TRBJ1-2; no reliable D call. In nucleotides, the CDR3 is TGCAGTGCTAGAGATCCAGGCCTCTATGGCTACACCTTC. Protein: CSARDPGLYGYTF.